This T cell receptor (beta chain) was sequenced during a study of Graves' ophthalmopathy and Graves' hyperthyroidism. This clonotype was recorded at least ten times. The antigen remains undetermined. Study findings and constraints: Blood contained most expanded thyroid clonotypes exceeding 0.001 frequency.

Amplification of the TCR beta CDR3 regions used RNA transcripts (as template). The workflow started with a first-round RT-PCR run with HTBI primers and then moved on to a second-round multiplex PCR. TCRdb passed the multiplex PCR reads through MiXCR, listing each CDR3 protein once. The data show about 340,000 distinct CDR3 sequences, roughly 17% seen once. The CDR3 contains 12 residues. V gave up 9 bases and J gave up 0 bases, with 5 bases separating them. Germline lookup yields CDR1 LNHDA and CDR2 SQIVND (reference sequence). Moderately to severely active ophthalmopathy under 3 months, CAS at least 3, NOSPECS at least 4. Ineligible for inclusion were patients with other autoimmune diseases, uncontrolled infections, pregnancy or lactation.

The source material was peripheral blood. The gene calls are TRBV19 and TRBJ2-2; the D is unclear. This receptor was taken from an adult man with Graves' ophthalmopathy. The CDR3 DNA sequence: TGTGCCAGCGACGCGAACACCGGGGAGCTGTTTTTT. Translated, it gives CASDANTGELFF.